This record looks at one T cell receptor beta chain sequence and its context. This sample is part of a study of blood T cell repertoires in COVID-19. Methods used by the authors: Amplification of reference gene primers was used by the study to estimate nucleated cell counts. Only in-frame clones appear in the TCRdb table, and some are missing; sequencing was by immunoSEQ multiplex PCR. V, J and clone size were drawn from that table, and D and trimming were deduced from the DNA. The table has roughly 160,000 clones, roughly 84% seen once. Cohort assignment relied on participant-reported clinical history. This CDR3 is built from 14 residues. Trimming pared 0 bases from V and 3 bases from J, leaving 10 bases between. The germline CDR1 and CDR2 sequences are SGDLS and YYNGEE.

This chain joins TRBV9 and TRBJ2-7; TRBD2 might be the D (5 bases). The sample was PBMCs or T cells enriched from blood (not recorded which). The TCR was taken from a woman aged 45-65 years who had recovered from COVID-19. This CDR3 is CASSVVPGSYEQYF. DNA for the CDR3: TGTGCCAGCAGCGTAGTACCGGGGAGCTACGAGCAGTACTTC.